The next 5 T cell receptor beta chains were all read from a single sample in a study of cytomegalovirus exposure and HLA in healthy donors. 13 Jbeta primers and 60 Vbeta primers were used for the PCR. Libraries were prepared by immunoSEQ multiplex PCR; TCRdb keeps only in-frame clonotypes and omits some of them. The data hold some 150,000 clones, with about 80% observed a single time. Input material: PBMCs. These receptors all come from a woman between 45 and 65 years old in good health and CMV-seropositive.

This clone was counted only a few times. J is TRBJ2-3 and V is TRBV10-2, with TRBD2 matching over 8 bases. The germline V gene has CDR1 WSHSY and CDR2 SAAADI. V was clipped by 6 bases and J by 6 bases; unmatched bases: 8. The CDR3 sequence is 14 residues long. CDR3 nucleotide sequence: TGCGCCAGCAGCGGACTAGCCCTTATCGATACGCAGTATTTT. Protein sequence: CASSGLALIDTQYF.

CDR3 protein: CASRRGPNTGELFF. DNA for the CDR3: TGTGCCAGCAGGCGGGGGCCGAACACCGGGGAGCTGTTTTTT. The V gene is TRBV7-2, the J gene TRBJ2-2, with D possibly being TRBD2 (7 bases). CDR1 SGHTA and CDR2 FQGNSA come from the germline V gene. This CDR3 spans 14 amino acids. V was shortened by 6 bases and J by 0 bases, with 8 bases between the two germline ends.

The rearrangement joins TRBV7-2 to TRBJ2-1; 14 nucleotides line up with TRBD2. Trimming took 4 bases from V and 6 from J; bases not matched to a gene: 5. Per the germline V gene, CDR1 is SGHTA and CDR2 is FQGNSA. The CDR3 is 16 residues long. The CDR3 sequence: CASSSQGLAGGNEQFF. CDR3 DNA: TGTGCCAGCAGCTCCCAAGGACTAGCGGGGGGCAATGAGCAGTTCTTC.

The chain joins TRBV28 to TRBJ2-2; the match to TRBD1 covers 8 bases. V was pared by 7 bases and J by 6 bases, with 4 bases of the junction left unmatched. CDR3 length: 13 amino acids. Germline V gene sequence: CDR1 MDHEN, CDR2 SYDVKM. CDR3 protein: CASKAGGSGELFF. CDR3 sequence (DNA): TGTGCCAGCAAGGCAGGGGGCTCCGGGGAGCTGTTTTTT.

V and J are TRBV7-2 and TRBJ2-7, with 8 nucleotides matching TRBD2. The germline V gene has CDR1 SGHTA and CDR2 FQGNSA. This CDR3 spans 16 amino acids. After removal of 1 base from V and 2 bases from J, the junction contained 7 bases not matched to a gene. CDR3 nucleotide sequence: TGTGCCAGCAGCTTAGACGGCGGGGGGAACCCCTACGAGCAGTACTTC. Translation gives CASSLDGGGNPYEQYF.